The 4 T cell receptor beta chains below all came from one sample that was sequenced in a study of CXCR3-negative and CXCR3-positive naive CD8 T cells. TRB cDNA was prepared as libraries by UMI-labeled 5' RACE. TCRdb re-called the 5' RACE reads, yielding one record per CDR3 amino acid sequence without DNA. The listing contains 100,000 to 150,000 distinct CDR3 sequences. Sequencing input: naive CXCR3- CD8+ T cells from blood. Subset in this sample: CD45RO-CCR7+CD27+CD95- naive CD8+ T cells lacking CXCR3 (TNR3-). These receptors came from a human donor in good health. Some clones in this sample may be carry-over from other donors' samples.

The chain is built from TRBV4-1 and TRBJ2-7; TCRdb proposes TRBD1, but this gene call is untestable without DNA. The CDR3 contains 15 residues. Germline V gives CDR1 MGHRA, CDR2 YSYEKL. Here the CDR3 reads CASSPSISGGYEQYF.

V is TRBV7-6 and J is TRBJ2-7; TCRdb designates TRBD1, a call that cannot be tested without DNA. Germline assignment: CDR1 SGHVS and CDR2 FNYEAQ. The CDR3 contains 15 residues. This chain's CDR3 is CASSPRTGSSYEQYF.

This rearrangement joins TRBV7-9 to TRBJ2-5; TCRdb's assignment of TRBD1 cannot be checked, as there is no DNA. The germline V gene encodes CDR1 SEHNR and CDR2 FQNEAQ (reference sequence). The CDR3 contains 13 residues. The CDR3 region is CASSLYGTETQYF.

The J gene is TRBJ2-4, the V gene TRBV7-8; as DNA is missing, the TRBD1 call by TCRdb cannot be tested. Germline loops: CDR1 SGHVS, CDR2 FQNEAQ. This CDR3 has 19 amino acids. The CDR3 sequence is CASSSPGEVISVVKDIQYF. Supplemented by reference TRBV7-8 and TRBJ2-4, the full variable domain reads GAGVSQSPRYKVAKRGQDVALRCDPISGHVSLFWYQQALGQGPEFLTYFQNEAQLDKSGLPSDRFFAERPEGSVSTLKIQRTQQEDSAVYLCASSSPGEVISVVKDIQYFGAGTRLSVL.